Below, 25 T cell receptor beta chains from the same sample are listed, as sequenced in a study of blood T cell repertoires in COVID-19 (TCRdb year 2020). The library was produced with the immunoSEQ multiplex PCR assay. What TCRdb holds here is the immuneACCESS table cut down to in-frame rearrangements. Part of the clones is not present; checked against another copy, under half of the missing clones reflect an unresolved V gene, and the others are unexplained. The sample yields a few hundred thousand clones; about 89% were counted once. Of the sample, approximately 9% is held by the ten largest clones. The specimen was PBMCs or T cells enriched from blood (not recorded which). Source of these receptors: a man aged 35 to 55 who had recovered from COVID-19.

The CDR3 nucleotides read TGTGCCAGCTCATCGTACCGGGAGGCCTACGAGCAGTACTTC. This codes for CASSSYREAYEQYF. The chain has TRBV18 and TRBJ2-7; TRBD2 matches at 7 bases. The trim removed 5 bases at V and 2 bases at J, leaving 6 bases unmatched. The CDR3 loop spans 14 amino acids. CDR1 is KGHSH and CDR2 is LQKENI in the germline V gene.

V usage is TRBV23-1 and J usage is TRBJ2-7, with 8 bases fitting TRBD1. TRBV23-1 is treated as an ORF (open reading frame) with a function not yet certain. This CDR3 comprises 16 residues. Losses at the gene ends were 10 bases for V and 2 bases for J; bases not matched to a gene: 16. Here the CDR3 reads CATHPGQGIGTYEQYF. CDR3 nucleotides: TGCGCCACCCATCCCGGACAGGGAATTGGAACCTACGAGCAGTACTTC.

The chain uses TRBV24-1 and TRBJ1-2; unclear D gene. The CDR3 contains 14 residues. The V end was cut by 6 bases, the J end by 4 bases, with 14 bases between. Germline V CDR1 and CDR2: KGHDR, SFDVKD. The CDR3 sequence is CATSNSGVTYGYTF. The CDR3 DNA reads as TGTGCCACCAGTAATTCCGGGGTGACCTATGGCTACACCTTC.

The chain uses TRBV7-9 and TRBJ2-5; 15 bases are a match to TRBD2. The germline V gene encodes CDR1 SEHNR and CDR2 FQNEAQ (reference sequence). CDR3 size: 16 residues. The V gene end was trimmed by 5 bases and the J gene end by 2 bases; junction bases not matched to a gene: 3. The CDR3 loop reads CASSAGLAGGQETQYF. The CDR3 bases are TGTGCCAGCAGCGCGGGACTAGCGGGAGGACAAGAGACCCAGTACTTC.

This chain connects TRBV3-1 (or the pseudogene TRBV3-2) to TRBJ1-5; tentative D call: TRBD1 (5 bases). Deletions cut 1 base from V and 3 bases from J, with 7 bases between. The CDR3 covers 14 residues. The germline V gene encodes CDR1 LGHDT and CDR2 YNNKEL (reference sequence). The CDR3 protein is CASSQGQFNQPQHF. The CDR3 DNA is TGTGCCAGCAGCCAAGGACAGTTCAATCAGCCCCAGCATTTT.

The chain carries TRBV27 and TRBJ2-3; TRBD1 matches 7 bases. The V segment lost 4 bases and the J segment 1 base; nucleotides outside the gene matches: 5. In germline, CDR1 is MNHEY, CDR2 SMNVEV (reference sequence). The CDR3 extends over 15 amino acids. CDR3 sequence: CASSSHQGGTDTQYF. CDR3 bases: TGTGCCAGCAGTTCTCATCAGGGGGGCACAGATACGCAGTATTTT.

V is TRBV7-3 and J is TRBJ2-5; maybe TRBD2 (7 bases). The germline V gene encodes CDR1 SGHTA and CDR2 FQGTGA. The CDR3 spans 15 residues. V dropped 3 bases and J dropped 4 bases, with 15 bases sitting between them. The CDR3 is CASSLGRGAGETQYF. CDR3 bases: TGTGCCAGCAGCTTGGGGAGGGGGGCCGGAGAGACCCAGTACTTC.

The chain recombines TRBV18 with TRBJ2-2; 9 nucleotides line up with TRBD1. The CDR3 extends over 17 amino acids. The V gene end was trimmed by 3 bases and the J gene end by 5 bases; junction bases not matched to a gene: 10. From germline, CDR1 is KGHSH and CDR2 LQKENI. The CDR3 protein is CASSPPGQGFFTGELFF. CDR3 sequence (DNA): TGTGCCAGCTCACCGCCGGGACAGGGATTTTTTACCGGGGAGCTGTTTTTT.

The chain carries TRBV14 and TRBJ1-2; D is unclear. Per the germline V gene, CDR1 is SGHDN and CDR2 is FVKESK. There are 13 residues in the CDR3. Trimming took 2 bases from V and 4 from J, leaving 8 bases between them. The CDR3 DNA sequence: TGTGCCAGCAGCCAAACACCCCCCTATGGCTACACCTTC. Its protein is CASSQTPPYGYTF. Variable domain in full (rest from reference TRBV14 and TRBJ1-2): EAGVTQFPSHSVIEKGQTVTLRCDPISGHDNLYWYRRVMGKEIKFLLHFVKESKQDESGMPNNRFLAERTGGTYSTLKVQPAELEDSGVYFCASSQTPPYGYTFGSGTRLTVV.

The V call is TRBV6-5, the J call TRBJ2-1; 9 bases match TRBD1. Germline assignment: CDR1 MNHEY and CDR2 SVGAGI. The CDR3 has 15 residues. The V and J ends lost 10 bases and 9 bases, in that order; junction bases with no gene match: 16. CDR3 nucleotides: TGTGCCACAAGGCGAGTCGGGACAGGGTTCGGTGAGCAGTTCTTC. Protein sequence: CATRRVGTGFGEQFF.

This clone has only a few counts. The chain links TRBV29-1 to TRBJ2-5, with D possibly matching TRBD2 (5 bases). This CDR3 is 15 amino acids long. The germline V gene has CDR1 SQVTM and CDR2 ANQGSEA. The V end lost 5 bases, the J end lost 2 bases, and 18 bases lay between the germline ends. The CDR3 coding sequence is TGCAGCGTTCCCGACTACCTCGGCGGGCAAGAGACCCAGTACTTC. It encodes CSVPDYLGGQETQYF.

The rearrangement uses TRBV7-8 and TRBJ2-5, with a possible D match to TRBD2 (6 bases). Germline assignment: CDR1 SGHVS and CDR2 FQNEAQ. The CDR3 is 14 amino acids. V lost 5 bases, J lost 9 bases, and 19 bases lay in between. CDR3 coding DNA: TGTGCCAGCAGCCGTACGGCGGGGTCCGCGCCCCAGTACTTC. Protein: CASSRTAGSAPQYF.

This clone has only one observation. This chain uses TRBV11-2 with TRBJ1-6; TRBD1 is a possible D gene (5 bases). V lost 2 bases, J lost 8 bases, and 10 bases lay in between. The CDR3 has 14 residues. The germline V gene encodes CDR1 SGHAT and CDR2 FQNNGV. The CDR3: CASSLTGDDSPLHF. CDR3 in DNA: TGTGCCAGCAGCTTAACAGGCGACGATTCACCCCTCCACTTT.

The CDR3 loop reads CASSPQNSGANVLTF. DNA for the CDR3: TGTGCCAGCAGTCCTCAGAACTCTGGGGCCAACGTCCTGACTTTC. The chain uses TRBV28 and TRBJ2-6; D call uncertain. This CDR3 is 15 amino acids long. CDR1 is MDHEN, CDR2 SYDVKM, per germline. V lost 5 bases and J 0 bases, leaving 8 bases between the germline ends.

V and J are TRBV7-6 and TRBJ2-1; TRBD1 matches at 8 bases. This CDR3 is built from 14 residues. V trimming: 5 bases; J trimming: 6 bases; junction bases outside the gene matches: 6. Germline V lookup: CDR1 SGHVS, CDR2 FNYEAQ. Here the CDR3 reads CASSQDRAGNEQFF. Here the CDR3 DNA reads TGTGCCAGCAGCCAGGACAGGGCTGGCAATGAGCAGTTCTTC.

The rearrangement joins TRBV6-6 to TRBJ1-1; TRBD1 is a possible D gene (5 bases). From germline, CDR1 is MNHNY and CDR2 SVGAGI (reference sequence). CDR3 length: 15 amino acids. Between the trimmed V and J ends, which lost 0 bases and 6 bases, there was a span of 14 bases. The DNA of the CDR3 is TGTGCCAGCAGTTACTCTCCGACCCAAGGGGCTGAAGCTTTCTTT. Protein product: CASSYSPTQGAEAFF.

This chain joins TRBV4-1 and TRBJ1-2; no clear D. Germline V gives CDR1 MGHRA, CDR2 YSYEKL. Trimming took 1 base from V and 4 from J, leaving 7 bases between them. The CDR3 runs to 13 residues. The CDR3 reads CASSQGRSYGYTF. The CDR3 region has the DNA TGCGCCAGCAGCCAAGGGCGGTCCTATGGCTACACCTTC.

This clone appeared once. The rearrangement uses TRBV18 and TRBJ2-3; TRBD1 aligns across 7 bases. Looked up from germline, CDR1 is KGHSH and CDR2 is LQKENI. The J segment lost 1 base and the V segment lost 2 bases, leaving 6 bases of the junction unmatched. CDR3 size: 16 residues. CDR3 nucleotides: TGTGCCAGCTCACCAAACAGGGGTTTGGGCACAGATACGCAGTATTTT. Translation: CASSPNRGLGTDTQYF.

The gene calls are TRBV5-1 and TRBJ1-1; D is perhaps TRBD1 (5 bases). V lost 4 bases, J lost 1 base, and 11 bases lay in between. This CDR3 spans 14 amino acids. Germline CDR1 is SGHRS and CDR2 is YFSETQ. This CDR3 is CASSAQERNTEAFF. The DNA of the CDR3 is TGCGCCAGCAGCGCACAGGAAAGGAACACTGAAGCTTTCTTT.

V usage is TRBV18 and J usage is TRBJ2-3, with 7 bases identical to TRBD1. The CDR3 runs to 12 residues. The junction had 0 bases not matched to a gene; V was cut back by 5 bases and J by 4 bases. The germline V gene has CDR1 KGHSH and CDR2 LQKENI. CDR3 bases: TGTGCCAGCTCAGACAGGGCAGATACGCAGTATTTT. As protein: CASSDRADTQYF.

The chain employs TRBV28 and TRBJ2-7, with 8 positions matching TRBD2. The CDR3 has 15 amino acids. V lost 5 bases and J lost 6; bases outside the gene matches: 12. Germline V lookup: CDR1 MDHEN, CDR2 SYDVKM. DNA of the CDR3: TGTGCCAGCAGTCGTAGCGGGGCGAGGGTTGGCGAGCAGTACTTC. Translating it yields CASSRSGARVGEQYF.

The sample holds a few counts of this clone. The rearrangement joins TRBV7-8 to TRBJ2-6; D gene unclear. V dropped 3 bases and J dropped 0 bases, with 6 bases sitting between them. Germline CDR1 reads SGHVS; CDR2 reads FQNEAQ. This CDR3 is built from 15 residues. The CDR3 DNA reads TGTGCCAGCAGCTTCGCTACCTCTGGGGCCAACGTCCTGACTTTC. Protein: CASSFATSGANVLTF. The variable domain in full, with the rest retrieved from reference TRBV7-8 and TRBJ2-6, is GAGVSQSPRYKVAKRGQDVALRCDPISGHVSLFWYQQALGQGPEFLTYFQNEAQLDKSGLPSDRFFAERPEGSVSTLKIQRTQQEDSAVYLCASSFATSGANVLTFGAGSRLTVL.

The DNA for the CDR3 is TGTGCCAGCTCACCACGAGATTCAGGTTCACCCCTCCACTTT. Residues: CASSPRDSGSPLHF. The chain joins TRBV18 to TRBJ1-6; D is unresolved. The length of the CDR3 is 14 residues. Trimming shortened V by 1 base and J by 9 bases, and 10 bases separated the two germline ends. Germline V gives CDR1 KGHSH, CDR2 LQKENI. The variable domain in full, with the rest retrieved from reference TRBV18 and TRBJ1-6, is NAGVMQNPRHLVRRRGQEARLRCSPMKGHSHVYWYRQLPEEGLKFMVYLQKENIIDESGMPKERFSAEFPKEGPSILRIQQVVRGDSAAYFCASSPRDSGSPLHFGNGTRLTVT.

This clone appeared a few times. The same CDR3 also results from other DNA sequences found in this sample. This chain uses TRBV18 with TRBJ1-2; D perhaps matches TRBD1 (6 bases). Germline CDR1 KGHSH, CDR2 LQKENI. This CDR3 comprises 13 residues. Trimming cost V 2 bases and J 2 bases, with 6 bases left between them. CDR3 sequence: CASSPGGNYGYTF. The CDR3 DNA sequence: TGTGCCAGCTCACCAGGGGGCAACTATGGCTACACCTTC.

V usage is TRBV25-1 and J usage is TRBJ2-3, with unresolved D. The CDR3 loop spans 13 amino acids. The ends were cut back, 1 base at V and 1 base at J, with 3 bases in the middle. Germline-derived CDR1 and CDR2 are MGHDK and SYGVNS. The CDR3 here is CASSESGTDTQYF. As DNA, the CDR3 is TGTGCCAGCAGTGAATCAGGCACAGATACGCAGTATTTT.